This T cell receptor (beta chain) was captured in a study of chemoradiotherapy in HPV16-positive cancers. Notes on the study in general: For HPV16-positive patients, expanding HPV-responsive T cells associated with longer recurrence-free survival. HPV-specific T cells were functionally defined from only two HPV16-positive patients.

Germline lookup yields CDR1 MNHNY and CDR2 SVGAGI (reference sequence). There are 15 residues in the CDR3. Losses at the gene ends were 6 bases for V and 4 bases for J; bases not matched to a gene: 10. Repeated repertoire sampling spanned the course of chemoradiotherapy. Note on this clone: As yet, its antigen is unknown.

Sequencing used immunoSEQ multiplex PCR; TCRdb keeps in-frame clones, though not all of them. The sample lists tens of thousands of clones, approximately 93% occurring once. The chain employs TRBV6-6 and TRBJ2-7; 9 nucleotides line up with TRBD2. Sequenced material: blood, taken from a patient who underwent chemoradiotherapy. The receptor comes from a human donor with HPV-associated anogenital cancer. CDR3 bases: TGTGCCAGCAGATACCGTAGCGGGAGAGGGTACGAGCAGTACTTC. Translated, it gives CASRYRSGRGYEQYF.